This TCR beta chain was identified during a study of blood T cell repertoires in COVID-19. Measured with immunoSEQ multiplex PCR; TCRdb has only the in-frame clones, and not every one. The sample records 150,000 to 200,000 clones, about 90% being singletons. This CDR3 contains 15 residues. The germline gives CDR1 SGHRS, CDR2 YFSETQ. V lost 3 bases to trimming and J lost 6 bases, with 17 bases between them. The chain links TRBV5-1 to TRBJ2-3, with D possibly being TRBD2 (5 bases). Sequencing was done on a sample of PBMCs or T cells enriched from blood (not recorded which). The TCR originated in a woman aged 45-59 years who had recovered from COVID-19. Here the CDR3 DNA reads TGCGCCAGCAGCTACGCGGACTCCGGTAGGGATACGCAGTATTTT. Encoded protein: CASSYADSGRDTQYF.